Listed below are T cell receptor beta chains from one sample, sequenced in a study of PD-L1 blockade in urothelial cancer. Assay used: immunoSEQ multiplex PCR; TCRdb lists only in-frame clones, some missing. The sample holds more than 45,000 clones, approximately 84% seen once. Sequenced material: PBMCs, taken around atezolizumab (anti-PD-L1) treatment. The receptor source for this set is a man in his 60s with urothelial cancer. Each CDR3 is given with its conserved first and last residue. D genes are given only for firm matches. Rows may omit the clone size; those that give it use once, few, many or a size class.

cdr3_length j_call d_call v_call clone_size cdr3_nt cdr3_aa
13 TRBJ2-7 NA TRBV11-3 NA TGTGCCAGCAGCCCGGGGGGCAGGGGAGAGCAGTACTTC CASSPGGRGEQYF
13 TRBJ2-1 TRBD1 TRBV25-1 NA TGTGCCAGCACCAGGACAGGGGAGAATGAGCAGTTCTTC CASTRTGENEQFF
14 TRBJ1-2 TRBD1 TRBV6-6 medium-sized TGTGCCAGCACCAGACAGGGTGGAATCTATGGCTACACCTTC CASTRQGGIYGYTF
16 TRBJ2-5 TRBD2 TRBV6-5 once TGTGCCAGCAGTTACTCTGGGGGAGCGGGGGCAGAGACCCAGTACTTC CASSYSGGAGAETQYF
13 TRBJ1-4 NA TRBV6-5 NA TGTGCCAGCGGAGGGTCTTTTAATGAAAAACTGTTTTTT CASGGSFNEKLFF
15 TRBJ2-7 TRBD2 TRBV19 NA TGTGCCAGTAGGAGGACTAGCGGGAGGGCCTGGGAGCAGTACTTC CASRRTSGRAWEQYF
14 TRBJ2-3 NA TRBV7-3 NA TGTGCCAGCAGCCGAACAGCTAGCACAGATACGCAGTATTTT CASSRTASTDTQYF
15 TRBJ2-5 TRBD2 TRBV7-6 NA TGTGCCAGCAGCTTGGACACTAGCGGGAGGGAGACCCAGTACTTC CASSLDTSGRETQYF
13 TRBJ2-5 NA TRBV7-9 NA TGTGCCAGCAGCCCGACAGGTGGAGAGACCCAGTACTTC CASSPTGGETQYF
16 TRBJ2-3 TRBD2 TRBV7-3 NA TGTGCCAGCAGCCCGTGGAGCGGGAGAGACACAGATACGCAGTATTTT CASSPWSGRDTDTQYF
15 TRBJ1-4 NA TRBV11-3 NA TGTGCCAGCAGCTTAGGTGCGCGGACATTTGAAAAACTGTTTTTT CASSLGARTFEKLFF
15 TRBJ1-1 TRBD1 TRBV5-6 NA TGTGCCAGCAGCGGGACAGGGAACCCGAACACTGAAGCTTTCTTT CASSGTGNPNTEAFF
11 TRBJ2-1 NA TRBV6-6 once TGTGCCAGCAGAAGCGGAGGTGAGCAGTTCTTC CASRSGGEQFF
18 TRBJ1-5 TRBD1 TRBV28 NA TGTGCCAGCAGTTCAACAGGGGTTTGGGGTTATAGCAATCAGCCCCAGCATTTT CASSSTGVWGYSNQPQHF
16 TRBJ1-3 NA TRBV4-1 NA TGCGCCAGCAGCCAAGATAGGGGAAACTCTGGAAACACCATATATTTT CASSQDRGNSGNTIYF
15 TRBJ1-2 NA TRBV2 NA TGTGCCAGCAGGACACGGGGTCGGGGAGACTATGGCTACACCTTC CASRTRGRGDYGYTF
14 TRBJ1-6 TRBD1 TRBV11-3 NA TGTGCCAGCAGCCGTGAGACAGGGTTCAAACCCCTCCACTTT CASSRETGFKPLHF
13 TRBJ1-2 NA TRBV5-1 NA TGCGCCAGCAGCTTGACAGTGAACTATGGCTACACCTTC CASSLTVNYGYTF
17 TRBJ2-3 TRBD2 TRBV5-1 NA TGCGCCAGCAGCTTGCGCGGGGGGCCCGGGGTGACAGATACGCAGTATTTT CASSLRGGPGVTDTQYF